Listed below are T cell receptor beta chains from one sample, sequenced in a study of T cells after yellow fever vaccination. MiXCR, run by TCRdb on the 5' RACE reads, gives a single entry per CDR3 protein. The data show under 200,000 distinct CDR3 sequences, with approximately 11% seen just once and 36% held by the top ten. The sample in question was CD8+ T cells sorted from PBMCs, obtained 15 days after the yellow fever booster vaccination. These receptors all come from a man aged 18-30 years who received the YFV17D yellow fever vaccine. The CDR3 runs from the conserved cysteine through the conserved F or W. D genes are given only for firm matches. Size values are once, few and many counts, or a class for expanded clones, and some rows have none.

D: -
V: TRBV7-6
J: TRBJ2-3
size: few
CDR3: CASSKLSYNTDTQYF
DNA: TGTGCCAGCAGTAAGCTTTCTTATAACACAGATACGCAGTATTTT

D: -
V: TRBV27
J: TRBJ1-2
size: -
CDR3: CASSLRQSYGYTF
DNA: TGTGCCAGCAGTTTACGGCAGAGCTATGGCTACACCTTC

D: -
V: TRBV27
J: TRBJ1-6
size: few
CDR3: CASSEANSPLHF
DNA: TGTGCCAGCAGTGAGGCTAATTCACCCCTCCACTTT

D: -
V: TRBV12-5
J: TRBJ2-2
size: -
CDR3: CASGFLEGESTGELFF
DNA: TGTGCTAGTGGTTTCCTGGAGGGGGAGAGTACCGGGGAGCTGTTTTTT

D: -
V: TRBV3-2
J: TRBJ1-3
size: many
CDR3: CASSQEGRGAENTIYF
DNA: TGTGCCAGCAGCCAAGAGGGTAGGGGCGCCGAAAACACCATATATTTT

D: TRBD1
V: TRBV4-1
J: TRBJ1-2
size: -
CDR3: CASSQPTGDYGYTF
DNA: TGCGCCAGCAGCCAACCAACAGGGGACTATGGCTACACCTTC

D: TRBD1
V: TRBV4-1
J: TRBJ1-2
size: -
CDR3: CASSQTGLFHYGYTF
DNA: TGCGCCAGCAGCCAGACAGGGCTTTTCCACTATGGCTACACCTTC

D: -
V: TRBV7-9
J: TRBJ2-5
size: -
CDR3: CASRAGPQETQYF
DNA: TGTGCCAGCAGAGCCGGGCCCCAAGAGACCCAGTACTTC

D: TRBD1
V: TRBV20-1
J: TRBJ1-3
size: few
CDR3: CSARPGTGDDTIYF
DNA: TGCAGTGCTAGACCAGGGACAGGGGATGACACCATATATTTT

D: -
V: TRBV4-3
J: TRBJ2-1
size: -
CDR3: CASSQKGVVNEQFF
DNA: TGCGCCAGCAGCCAAAAAGGGGTGGTCAATGAGCAGTTCTTC

D: TRBD1
V: TRBV4-2
J: TRBJ2-7
size: few
CDR3: CASSQEVGTGNAEQYF
DNA: TGTGCCAGCAGCCAAGAGGTGGGGACAGGGAATGCCGAGCAGTACTTC

D: -
V: TRBV9
J: TRBJ2-2
size: few
CDR3: CASSVRRTPWPGELFF
DNA: TGTGCCAGCAGCGTCCGGCGGACCCCATGGCCCGGGGAGCTGTTTTTT

D: TRBD1
V: TRBV12-5
J: TRBJ1-1
size: -
CDR3: CASGPIQGRRDDPEAFF
DNA: TGTGCTAGTGGCCCCATACAGGGGCGTAGGGATGATCCTGAAGCTTTCTTT

D: -
V: TRBV7-9
J: TRBJ1-6
size: -
CDR3: CASSLVTGNSPLHF
DNA: TGTGCCAGCAGCTTAGTAACAGGAAATTCACCCCTCCACTTT

D: -
V: TRBV28
J: TRBJ1-1
size: -
CDR3: CASTKGREITEAFF
DNA: TGTGCCAGCACCAAGGGCAGGGAGATCACTGAAGCTTTCTTT

D: -
V: TRBV20-1
J: TRBJ2-1
size: few
CDR3: CSARGLVGGAYNEQFF
DNA: TGCAGTGCCAGGGGGTTGGTGGGGGGTGCCTACAATGAGCAGTTCTTC

D: TRBD1
V: TRBV4-1
J: TRBJ2-1
size: many
CDR3: CASSLGQGYLNEQFF
DNA: TGCGCCAGCAGCTTAGGACAGGGTTATCTCAATGAGCAGTTCTTC

D: TRBD1
V: TRBV27
J: TRBJ1-2
size: few
CDR3: CASTSYGQGYGYTF
DNA: TGTGCCAGCACGTCTTACGGACAGGGGTATGGCTACACCTTC

D: TRBD2
V: TRBV4-3
J: TRBJ2-1
size: -
CDR3: CASSPSGLGHNEQFF
DNA: TGCGCCAGCAGCCCCTCCGGACTAGGGCACAATGAGCAGTTCTTC

D: -
V: TRBV6-6
J: TRBJ1-2
size: few
CDR3: CASSSELTNYGYTF
DNA: TGTGCCAGCAGTTCAGAGCTAACAAACTATGGCTACACCTTC

D: TRBD2
V: TRBV5-1
J: TRBJ2-1
size: many
CDR3: CASQHEGTSGGFGYNEQFF
DNA: TGCGCCAGCCAACATGAAGGTACTAGCGGGGGGTTCGGTTACAATGAGCAGTTCTTC

D: -
V: TRBV27
J: TRBJ2-4
size: many
CDR3: CASSPGPRLNIQYF
DNA: TGTGCCAGCAGTCCGGGACCTCGCCTAAACATTCAGTACTTC

D: -
V: TRBV30
J: TRBJ2-7
size: -
CDR3: CAWSGQGLMEQYF
DNA: TGTGCCTGGAGTGGGCAGGGGCTTATGGAGCAGTACTTC

D: -
V: TRBV6-6
J: TRBJ1-2
size: many
CDR3: CASSPNYGYTF
DNA: TGTGCCAGCAGTCCAAACTATGGCTACACCTTC

D: TRBD1
V: TRBV27
J: TRBJ2-1
size: few
CDR3: CASSPTGGGGYNEQFF
DNA: TGTGCCAGCAGTCCGACAGGGGGCGGCGGGTACAATGAGCAGTTCTTC

D: -
V: TRBV7-3
J: TRBJ2-1
size: -
CDR3: CASSPIGGLYNEQFF
DNA: TGTGCCAGCAGCCCTATTGGGGGGCTATACAATGAGCAGTTCTTC

D: -
V: TRBV10-3
J: TRBJ1-5
size: few
CDR3: CAISESLGPTYQPQHF
DNA: TGTGCCATCAGTGAGTCACTCGGACCAACCTATCAGCCCCAGCATTTT

D: -
V: TRBV3-1
J: TRBJ2-5
size: -
CDR3: CASSQGEFEYQETQYF
DNA: TGTGCCAGCAGCCAAGGGGAGTTTGAGTACCAAGAGACCCAGTACTTC

D: TRBD2
V: TRBV12-3/TRBV12-4
J: TRBJ2-5
size: many
CDR3: CASSPIPGLAGQETQYF
DNA: TGTGCCAGCAGCCCTATACCGGGACTAGCGGGCCAAGAGACCCAGTACTTC

D: -
V: TRBV10-3
J: TRBJ1-5
size: few
CDR3: CAISEPIWDISNQPQHF
DNA: TGTGCCATCAGTGAGCCTATATGGGACATTAGCAATCAGCCCCAGCATTTT

D: -
V: TRBV29-1
J: TRBJ1-1
size: -
CDR3: CSVERTEAFF
DNA: TGCAGCGTTGAGCGCACTGAAGCTTTCTTT